Sequencing of this TCR beta chain was carried out in a study of shared clonotypes between healthy human individuals. Study-wide context: There were three CD4 naive, three CD4 memory, two CD8 naive and one CD8 memory plates per donor.

Notes on this clone: The target antigen is unknown.

General study points: A small donor pool kept down the genetic and exposure-history diversity that was represented.

CDR1 and CDR2 from the germline V gene are SNHLY and FYNNEI. CDR3 size: 16 residues. The V gene end was trimmed by 1 base and the J gene end by 0 bases; junction bases not matched to a gene: 1. Profiled with immunoSEQ multiplex PCR; TCRdb holds only in-frame clones, not every one. This table holds about 380,000 clones, 90% to 97% found once. This TCR was sampled from a man aged 30 to 39 in good health. The sequenced material came from memory CD8+ T cells sorted from blood. This sample's subset: CD45RO+ cells pooled with CCR7-negative TemRA cells. This chain connects TRBV2 to TRBJ2-2; the match to TRBD2 covers 8 bases. CDR3 in amino acids: CASSEELAANTGELFF. The CDR3 DNA reads TGTGCCAGCAGTGAAGAACTAGCGGCGAACACCGGGGAGCTGTTTTTT.